A selection of T cell receptor beta chains follows, all from one sample in a study of blood T cell repertoires in COVID-19. The table came from immunoSEQ multiplex PCR; TCRdb's copy has only in-frame clones and leaves some out. The data contain hundreds of thousands of clones, 80% to 90% of them singletons. Input material: PBMCs or T cells enriched from blood (not recorded which). The receptors here all came from a woman in her fifties or sixties in a cohort exposed to, infected with or recovered from COVID-19 (not recorded which). Each CDR3 is given with its conserved first and last residue. The D gene is left open where the match is weak. Rows give clone size only sometimes, using once, few, many, or a class for an expanded clone.

>TRBD1|TRBV19|once|TRBJ1-3
CASTTGQLAGNTIYF
TGTGCCAGTACCACGGGACAGTTGGCTGGAAACACCATATATTTT
>TRBD2|TRBV9|few|TRBJ2-2
CASSVATSGGPTSGELFF
TGTGCCAGCAGCGTAGCTACTAGCGGGGGGCCCACGAGCGGGGAGCTGTTTTTT
>NA|TRBV12-5|NA|TRBJ2-7
CASGAEGALGEQYF
TGTGCTAGTGGTGCGGAGGGGGCTCTGGGCGAGCAGTACTTC
>NA|TRBV9|NA|TRBJ1-2
CASSVATTDNYGYTF
TGTGCCAGCAGCGTAGCTACGACTGACAACTATGGCTACACCTTC
>NA|TRBV28|NA|TRBJ2-4
CASSSLGQGWAKNIQYF
TGTGCCAGCAGTTCCCTGGGGCAGGGTTGGGCCAAAAACATTCAGTACTTC
>TRBD1|TRBV3-1/TRBV3-2|NA|TRBJ1-3
CASSLPQGTASHGTIYF
TGTGCCAGCAGCCTACCACAGGGGACGGCCTCTCATGGCACCATATATTTT
>TRBD1|TRBV4-1|NA|TRBJ1-2
CASSQAIRDRGKKNYGYTF
TGCGCCAGCAGCCAAGCAATCCGGGACAGGGGAAAGAAAAACTATGGCTACACCTTC
>TRBD1|TRBV15|NA|TRBJ1-3
CATSREVGQAAGNTIYF
TGTGCCACCAGCAGAGAGGTTGGACAGGCGGCTGGAAACACCATATATTTT
>NA|TRBV7-3|NA|TRBJ2-1
CASSFQEGEQFF
TGTGCCAGCAGCTTTCAGGAGGGTGAGCAGTTCTTC
>NA|TRBV19|NA|TRBJ1-3
CASRQVSGNTIYF
TGTGCCAGTCGACAGGTATCTGGAAACACCATATATTTT
>NA|TRBV4-1|NA|TRBJ2-7
CASSQDLGGDFPWEYF
TGCGCCAGCAGCCAAGATCTAGGAGGGGACTTCCCCTGGGAGTACTTC
>TRBD1|TRBV5-4|NA|TRBJ2-7
CASSSGQGPYEQYF
TGTGCCAGCAGCTCGGGACAGGGTCCCTACGAGCAGTACTTC
>NA|TRBV4-3|NA|TRBJ1-6
CASSQATSQLPTPLHF
TGCGCCAGCAGCCAAGCTACGTCCCAATTACCAACGCCCCTCCACTTT
>NA|TRBV7-2|once|TRBJ2-5
CASSLRLGETQYF
TGTGCCAGCAGCTTAAGACTGGGAGAGACCCAGTACTTC
>NA|TRBV18|NA|TRBJ1-3
CASSPGRTGNTIYF
TGTGCCAGCTCACCGGGGAGGACTGGAAACACCATATATTTT
>NA|TRBV4-3|NA|TRBJ2-7
CASSQDWTAYEQYF
TGCGCCAGCAGCCAAGATTGGACAGCATACGAGCAGTACTTC
>TRBD2|TRBV4-1|NA|TRBJ2-5
CASSQDSTSGGAETQYF
TGCGCCAGCAGCCAAGATTCGACTAGCGGGGGGGCAGAGACCCAGTACTTC
>NA|TRBV14|once|TRBJ1-3
CASSHLSLKGNTIYF
TGTGCCAGCAGCCACCTCTCCCTTAAAGGAAACACCATATATTTT
>TRBD1|TRBV25-1|NA|TRBJ2-1
CASSAQGGTGNNEQFF
TGTGCCAGCAGTGCCCAAGGAGGGACAGGCAACAATGAGCAGTTCTTC
>NA|TRBV18|NA|TRBJ1-5
CASSPGRGNQPQHF
TGTGCCAGCTCACCCGGCAGGGGCAATCAGCCCCAGCATTTT
>TRBD1|TRBV6-6|NA|TRBJ1-5
CASRETRTGGQPQHF
TGTGCCAGCAGGGAGACTAGGACAGGGGGTCAGCCCCAGCATTTT
>NA|TRBV6-6|few|TRBJ2-7
CASSYGQAEQYF
TGTGCCAGCAGTTACGGGCAGGCCGAGCAGTACTTC
>NA|TRBV6-2/TRBV6-3|NA|TRBJ1-5
CASSQSSNNQPQHF
TGTGCCAGCAGCCAGAGTTCCAACAATCAGCCCCAGCATTTT